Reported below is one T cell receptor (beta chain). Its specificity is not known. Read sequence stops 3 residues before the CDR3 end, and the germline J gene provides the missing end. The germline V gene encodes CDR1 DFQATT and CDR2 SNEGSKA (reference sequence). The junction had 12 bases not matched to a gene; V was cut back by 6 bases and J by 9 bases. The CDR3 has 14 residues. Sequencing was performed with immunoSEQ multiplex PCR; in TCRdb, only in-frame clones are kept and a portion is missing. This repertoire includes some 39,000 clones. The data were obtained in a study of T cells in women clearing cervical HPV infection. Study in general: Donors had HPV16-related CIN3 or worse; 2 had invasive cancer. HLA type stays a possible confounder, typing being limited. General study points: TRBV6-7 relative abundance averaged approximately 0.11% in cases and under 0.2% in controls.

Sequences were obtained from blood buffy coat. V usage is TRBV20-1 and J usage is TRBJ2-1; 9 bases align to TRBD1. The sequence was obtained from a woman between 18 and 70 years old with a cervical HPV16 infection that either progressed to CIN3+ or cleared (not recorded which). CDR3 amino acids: CSALMPGQGGEQFF. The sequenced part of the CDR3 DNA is TGCAGTGCCCTCATGCCGGGACAGGGAGGTGAG.